These 8 T cell receptor beta chains originate from one sample sequenced in a study of blood T cells in healthy people across ages. A second about 7 to 11 cycle PCR used barcoded and J-beta primers. TCRdb recomputed calls from the 5' RACE reads with MiXCR, one row per CDR3 protein. Seen here are about 830,000 distinct CDR3 sequences, about three fifths observed once, and the top ten hold about 20%. What was sequenced was blood. The receptor source for this set is a man in his thirties or forties in good health.

This clonotype was counted a single time. This chain connects TRBV14 to TRBJ1-1; TRBD1 matches 7 bases. CDR1 is SGHDN and CDR2 is FVKESK in the germline V gene. Trimming at V came to 6 bases and at J to 2 bases, leaving 3 bases not matched to a gene. This CDR3 contains 13 residues. CDR3 DNA sequence: TGTGCCAGCAGGGGACAGATAAACACTGAAGCTTTCTTT. This codes for CASRGQINTEAFF.

A few counts support this clonotype. The V gene is TRBV7-9, the J gene TRBJ1-1, with D perhaps matching TRBD1 (6 bases). The V gene's germline CDR1 is SEHNR and CDR2 FQNEAQ (reference sequence). Trimming stripped 5 bases from V and 7 bases from J, with 11 bases between. This CDR3 spans 12 amino acids. CDR3 loop: CASSRGGGEAFF. CDR3 coding DNA: TGTGCCAGCAGCCGAGGAGGGGGTGAAGCTTTCTTT.

This chain connects TRBV27 to TRBJ1-2; D gene unclear. The germline gives CDR1 MNHEY, CDR2 SMNVEV (reference sequence). Trimming took 11 bases from V and 0 from J, leaving 13 bases between them. CDR3 length: 13 amino acids. The CDR3 nucleotides read TGTGCCGCCCAAAAGGTAGCTAACTATGGCTACACCTTC. Its translation: CAAQKVANYGYTF.

This rearrangement joins TRBV5-1 to TRBJ2-5; D possibly corresponds to TRBD1 (6 bases). Germline V lookup: CDR1 SGHRS, CDR2 YFSETQ. The CDR3 runs 15 residues. V dropped 0 bases and J dropped 2 bases, with 11 bases sitting between them. CDR3 sequence (DNA): TGCGCCAGCAGCTTGGAGGGGGTAGGGCAAGAGACCCAGTACTTC. This translates into CASSLEGVGQETQYF. The complete variable domain, with remaining parts taken from reference TRBV5-1 and TRBJ2-5, reads KAGVTQTPRYLIKTRGQQVTLSCSPISGHRSVSWYQQTPGQGLQFLFEYFSETQRNKGNFPGRFSGRQFSNSRSEMNVSTLELGDSALYLCASSLEGVGQETQYFGPGTRLLVL.

CDR3: CSDLQGATAQYF. The DNA of the CDR3 is TGCAGCGACCTACAGGGGGCCACGGCCCAGTACTTC. The chain has TRBV29-1 and TRBJ2-5, with 9 positions matching TRBD1. This CDR3 is 12 amino acids long. The germline gives CDR1 SQVTM, CDR2 ANQGSEA. The ends lost 7 bases at V and 9 bases at J; junction bases unmatched: 9.

This clonotype appeared a single time. V and J are TRBV29-1 and TRBJ2-1, with 8 bases aligning to TRBD1. The V and J ends lost 4 bases and 5 bases, in that order; junction bases with no gene match: 13. The CDR3 consists of 16 residues. Germline V gene lookup returns CDR1 SQVTM and CDR2 ANQGSEA. Here the CDR3 DNA reads TGCAGCGTTGTCATGCCCCAGGGGGCGTACCACAATGAGCAGTTCTTC. Translation: CSVVMPQGAYHNEQFF.

There are a few counts of this clonotype. The J gene is TRBJ1-2, the V gene TRBV7-9, with D tentatively TRBD1 (6 bases). The CDR3 length is 13 residues. Deletions cut 9 bases from V and 5 bases from J, with 16 bases between. Germline V lookup: CDR1 SEHNR, CDR2 FQNEAQ (reference sequence). In nucleotides, the CDR3 is TGTGCCAGTTCAACCGGGACACCGTATGGCTACACCTTC. It yields the protein CASSTGTPYGYTF.

This clonotype was detected only a few times. The chain employs TRBV27 and TRBJ1-6; D not resolved. This CDR3 spans 19 amino acids. The germline gives CDR1 MNHEY, CDR2 SMNVEV (reference sequence). Trimming took off 5 bases at V and 0 bases at J, with 20 bases between the two ends. The CDR3 sequence is CASSPSDGRISSYNSPLHF. CDR3 nucleotide sequence: TGTGCCAGCAGTCCATCGGACGGGCGTATTAGCTCCTATAATTCACCCCTCCACTTT.